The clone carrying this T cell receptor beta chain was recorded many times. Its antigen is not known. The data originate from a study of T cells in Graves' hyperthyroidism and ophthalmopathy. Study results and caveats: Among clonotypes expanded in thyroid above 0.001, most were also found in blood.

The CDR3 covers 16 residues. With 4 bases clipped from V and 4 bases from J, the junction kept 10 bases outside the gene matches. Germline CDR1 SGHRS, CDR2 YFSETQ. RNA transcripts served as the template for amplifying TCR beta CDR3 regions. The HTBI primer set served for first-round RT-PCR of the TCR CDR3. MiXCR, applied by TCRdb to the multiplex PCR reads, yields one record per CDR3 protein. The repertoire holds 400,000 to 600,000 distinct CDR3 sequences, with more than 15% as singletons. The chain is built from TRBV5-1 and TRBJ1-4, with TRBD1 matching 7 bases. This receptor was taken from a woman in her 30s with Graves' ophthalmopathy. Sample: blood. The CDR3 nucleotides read TGCGCCAGCAGCGGGCAACCAGGGGGACTTAATGAAAAACTGTTTTTT. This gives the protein CASSGQPGGLNEKLFF.